The following is a T cell receptor (beta chain) sequence with its context. Its antigen is as yet unknown. The study separated CD4+ cells into CD45RA+ naive and CD45RA-negative memory subsets. This record comes from a study of shared clonotypes between healthy human individuals. Study-wide background: Each donor had three CD4 naive, three CD4 memory, two CD8 naive and one CD8 memory plate. Whole-study results and caveats: At large depth, rarefaction still showed sorted-subset sequencing to be incomplete.

Trimming removed 6 bases at V and 2 bases at J, with 14 bases between. The CDR3 loop spans 16 amino acids. Germline CDR1 reads SGHAT; CDR2 reads FQNNGV. Measured with immunoSEQ multiplex PCR; TCRdb has only the in-frame clones, and not every one. Of some 2,000,000 clones detected, 95% appear once; the ten largest clones hold 0.1% to 0.15%. Sample: naive CD4+ T cells sorted from blood. Subset here: CD45RA+ positively selected. J is TRBJ2-6 and V is TRBV11-2; possible D gene TRBD1, 6 bases. The clonotype was recovered from a man younger than 35 in good health. CDR3 DNA: TGTGCCAGCAGACGTCTCCAGGGGACTGGGGCCAACGTCCTGACTTTC. Translated, it gives CASRRLQGTGANVLTF.